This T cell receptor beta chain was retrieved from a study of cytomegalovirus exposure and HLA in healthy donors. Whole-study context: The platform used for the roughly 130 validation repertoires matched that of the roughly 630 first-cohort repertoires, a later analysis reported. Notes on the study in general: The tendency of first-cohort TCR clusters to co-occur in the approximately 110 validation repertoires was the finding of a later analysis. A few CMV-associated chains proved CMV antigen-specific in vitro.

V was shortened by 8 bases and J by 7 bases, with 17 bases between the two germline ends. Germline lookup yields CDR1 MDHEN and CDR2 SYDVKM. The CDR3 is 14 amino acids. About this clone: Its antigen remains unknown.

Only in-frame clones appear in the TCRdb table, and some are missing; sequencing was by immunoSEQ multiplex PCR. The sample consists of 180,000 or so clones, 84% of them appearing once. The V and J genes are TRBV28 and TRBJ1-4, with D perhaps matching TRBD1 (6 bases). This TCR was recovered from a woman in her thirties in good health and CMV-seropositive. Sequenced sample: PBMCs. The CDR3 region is CASASQGFGEKLFF. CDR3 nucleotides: TGTGCCAGCGCCTCACAGGGATTTGGTGAAAAACTGTTTTTT.